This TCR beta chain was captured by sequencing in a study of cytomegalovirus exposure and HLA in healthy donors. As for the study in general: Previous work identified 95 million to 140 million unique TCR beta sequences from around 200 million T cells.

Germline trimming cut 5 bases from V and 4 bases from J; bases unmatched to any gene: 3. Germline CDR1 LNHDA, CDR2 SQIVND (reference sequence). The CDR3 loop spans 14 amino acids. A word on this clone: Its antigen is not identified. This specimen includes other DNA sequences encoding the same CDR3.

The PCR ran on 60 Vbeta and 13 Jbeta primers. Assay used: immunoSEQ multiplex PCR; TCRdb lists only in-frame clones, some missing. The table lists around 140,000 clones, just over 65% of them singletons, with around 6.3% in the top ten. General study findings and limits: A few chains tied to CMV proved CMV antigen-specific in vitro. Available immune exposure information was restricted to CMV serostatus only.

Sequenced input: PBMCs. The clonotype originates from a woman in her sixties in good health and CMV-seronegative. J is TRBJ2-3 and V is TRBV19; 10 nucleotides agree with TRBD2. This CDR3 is CASSASGGADTQYF. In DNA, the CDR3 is TGTGCCAGTAGTGCCAGCGGGGGGGCAGATACGCAGTATTTT.